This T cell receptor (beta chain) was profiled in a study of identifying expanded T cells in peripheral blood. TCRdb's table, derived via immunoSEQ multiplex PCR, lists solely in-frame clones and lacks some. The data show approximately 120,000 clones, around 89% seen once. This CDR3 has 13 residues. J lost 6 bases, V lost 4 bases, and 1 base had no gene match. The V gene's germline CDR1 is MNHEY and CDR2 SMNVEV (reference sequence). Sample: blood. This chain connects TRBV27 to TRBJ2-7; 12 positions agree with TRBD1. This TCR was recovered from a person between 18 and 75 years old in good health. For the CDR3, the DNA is TGTGCCAGCAGTTGGGACAGGGGGCGCGAGCAGTACTTC. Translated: CASSWDRGREQYF.